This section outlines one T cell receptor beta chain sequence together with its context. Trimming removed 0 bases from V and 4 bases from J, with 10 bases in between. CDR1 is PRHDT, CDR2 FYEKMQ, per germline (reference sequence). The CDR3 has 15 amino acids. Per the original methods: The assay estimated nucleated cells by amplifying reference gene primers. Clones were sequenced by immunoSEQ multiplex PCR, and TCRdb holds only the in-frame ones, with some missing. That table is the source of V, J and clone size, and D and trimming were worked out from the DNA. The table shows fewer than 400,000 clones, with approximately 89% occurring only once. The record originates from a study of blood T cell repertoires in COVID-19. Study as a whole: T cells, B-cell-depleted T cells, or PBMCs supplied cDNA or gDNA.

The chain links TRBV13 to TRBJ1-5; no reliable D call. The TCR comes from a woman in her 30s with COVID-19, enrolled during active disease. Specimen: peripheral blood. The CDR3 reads CASSLGGNENQPQHF. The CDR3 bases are TGTGCCAGCAGCTTAGGCGGTAATGAGAATCAGCCCCAGCATTTT.